The 16 T cell receptor beta chains below come from one sample, sequenced in a study of CD8 T cells in Susac syndrome. RNA totalling roughly 0.5 to 1 ug underwent reverse transcription with random hexamers. One entry per CDR3 protein, called by TCRdb with MiXCR from the immunoSEQ multiplex PCR reads. The top ten hold 0.095% to 0.14% of the sample, which has about 150,000 distinct CDR3 sequences, 95% seen once. Sequencing was carried out using CD4+ T cells from PBMCs. These receptors were collected from a human donor with multiple sclerosis.

This clonotype was detected a few times. J is TRBJ1-6 and V is TRBV30; D perhaps matches TRBD1 (5 bases). The CDR3 is 13 residues long. Germline values: CDR1 GTSNPN, CDR2 SVGIG (reference sequence). Trimming stripped 4 bases from V and 11 bases from J, with 15 bases between. CDR3 in DNA: TGTGCCTGGACGACACGGGGCGAGGCACCCCTCCACTTT. It translates to CAWTTRGEAPLHF.

This sequence joins TRBV12-3 or TRBV12-4 and TRBJ2-3; no firm D call. The CDR3 totals 14 residues. The ends were cut back, 2 bases at V and 0 bases at J, with 6 bases in the middle. This chain's CDR3 is CASSLQASTDTQYF. In DNA form, the CDR3 reads TGTGCCAGCAGTTTACAGGCTAGCACAGATACGCAGTATTTT.

The chain is built from TRBV29-1 and TRBJ2-7; D ambiguous. There are 13 residues in the CDR3. Germline-derived CDR1 and CDR2 are SQVTM and ANQGSEA. V was pared by 4 bases and J by 3 bases, with 13 bases between. Here the CDR3 reads CSVGVGTVYEQYF. CDR3 coding DNA: TGCAGCGTTGGGGTAGGAACGGTCTACGAGCAGTACTTC.

This clonotype was observed once. The V gene is TRBV29-1, the J gene TRBJ1-2; D gene ambiguous. This CDR3 has 12 amino acids. Germline assignment: CDR1 SQVTM and CDR2 ANQGSEA. The V end was cut by 7 bases, the J end by 7 bases, with 16 bases between. The CDR3 spells CSAVHPGSGYTF. The CDR3 bases are TGCAGCGCCGTTCACCCCGGGTCTGGCTACACCTTC.

J is TRBJ2-3 and V is TRBV20-1; the D is unclear. The V and J ends lost 6 bases and 0 bases respectively, with 13 bases between them. This CDR3 is built from 14 residues. Germline assignment: CDR1 DFQATT and CDR2 SNEGSKA (reference sequence). The CDR3 coding sequence is TGCAGTGCAAAGGGCCACGGGAGCACAGATACGCAGTATTTT. This sequence encodes CSAKGHGSTDTQYF.

The J gene is TRBJ1-5, the V gene TRBV12-3 or TRBV12-4; 7 nucleotides match TRBD1. V trimming: 2 bases; J trimming: 9 bases; junction bases outside the gene matches: 16. The CDR3 is 17 amino acids. The chain's CDR3 is CASSLRPGQPSWGPQHF. The CDR3, as DNA: TGTGCCAGCAGTTTACGCCCGGGACAGCCGTCATGGGGGCCCCAGCATTTT.

This clonotype was seen once. This chain joins TRBV3-1 and TRBJ2-1, with D possibly being TRBD1 (6 bases). Trimming left V 5 bases short and J 6 bases short, with 14 bases between. CDR3 size: 14 residues. Per germline, CDR1 LGHDT and CDR2 YNNKEL (reference sequence). CDR3 nucleotide sequence: TGTGCCAGCAGCTCAACAGACAGGACCAATGAGCAGTTCTTC. This codes for CASSSTDRTNEQFF.

The chain is built from TRBV10-3 and TRBJ2-7; the match to TRBD2 covers 10 bases. The ends lost 3 bases at V and 3 bases at J; junction bases unmatched: 5. CDR3 length: 15 amino acids. Germline V gives CDR1 ENHRY, CDR2 SYGVKD. The CDR3 reads CAISDGASGGYEQYF. The CDR3 coding sequence is TGTGCCATCAGTGATGGGGCTAGCGGGGGCTACGAGCAGTACTTC.

The chain employs TRBV25-1 and TRBJ2-7, with a tentative D call TRBD1 (6 bases). CDR1 and CDR2 (germline): MGHDK, SYGVNS. V lost 10 bases to trimming and J lost 1 base, with 8 bases between them. This CDR3 spans 11 amino acids. CDR3 residues: CATQGSYEQYF. CDR3 nucleotides: TGTGCCACACAGGGATCCTACGAGCAGTACTTC.

The chain carries TRBV13 and TRBJ2-1; D call uncertain. From germline, CDR1 is PRHDT and CDR2 FYEKMQ (reference sequence). Trimming stripped 0 bases from V and 7 bases from J, with 10 bases between. The CDR3 consists of 14 residues. The CDR3 nucleotides read TGTGCCAGCAGCTTAGGGCGTCCAGAGAATGAGCAGTTCTTC. Protein product: CASSLGRPENEQFF.

The chain is built from TRBV18 and TRBJ1-2; the match to TRBD1 covers 10 bases. The V gene end was trimmed by 3 bases and the J gene end by 8 bases; junction bases not matched to a gene: 3. CDR3 length: 13 amino acids. Germline V gene sequence: CDR1 KGHSH, CDR2 LQKENI. The CDR3 reads CASSPTGGGGYTF. As DNA, the CDR3 is TGTGCCAGCTCACCGACAGGGGGCGGAGGCTACACCTTC.

CDR3 DNA: TGCAGTGCTATGGACAGGGGCGAGCAGTACTTC. It is translated as CSAMDRGEQYF. V usage is TRBV20-1 and J usage is TRBJ2-7; 9 positions agree with TRBD1. The CDR3 totals 11 residues. V lost 4 bases and J lost 6; bases outside the gene matches: 1. From germline, CDR1 is DFQATT and CDR2 SNEGSKA (reference sequence).

This clonotype came up once. This sequence joins TRBV19 and TRBJ2-3, with 7 bases lining up with TRBD1. Germline CDR1 reads LNHDA; CDR2 reads SQIVND (reference sequence). This CDR3 comprises 14 residues. The V and J ends lost 5 bases and 3 bases, in that order; junction bases with no gene match: 5. The CDR3 reads CASSVPGGTDTQYF. CDR3 bases: TGTGCCAGTAGTGTCCCAGGGGGAACAGATACGCAGTATTTT. Variable domain in full (rest from reference TRBV19 and TRBJ2-3): DGGITQSPKYLFRKEGQNVTLSCEQNLNHDAMYWYRQDPGQGLRLIYYSQIVNDFQKGDIAEGYSVSREKKESFPLTVTSAQKNPTAFYLCASSVPGGTDTQYFGPGTRLTVL.

V is TRBV7-9 and J is TRBJ2-1; D possibly corresponds to TRBD1 (5 bases). Germline V CDR1 and CDR2: SEHNR, FQNEAQ (reference sequence). The CDR3 has 15 residues. Trimming took 5 bases from V and 0 from J, leaving 11 bases between them. The CDR3 DNA is TGTGCCAGCAGCCCGACAGCTGCCTCCTACAATGAGCAGTTCTTC. Residues: CASSPTAASYNEQFF.

The J gene is TRBJ2-4, the V gene TRBV20-1, with 14 nucleotides matching TRBD2. The CDR3 consists of 14 residues. V was pared by 6 bases and J by 6 bases, with 4 bases of the junction left unmatched. Looked up from germline, CDR1 is DFQATT and CDR2 is SNEGSKA (reference sequence). DNA of the CDR3: TGCAGTGCCAGTGGGACTAGCGGGAGAAACATTCAGTACTTC. Its protein is CSASGTSGRNIQYF.

V is TRBV12-3 or TRBV12-4 and J is TRBJ1-4, with D possibly matching TRBD1 (5 bases). The CDR3 length is 13 residues. Trimming cost V 2 bases and J 7 bases, with 8 bases left between them. CDR3: CASSLWGSEKLFF. The CDR3 DNA follows: TGTGCCAGCAGTTTATGGGGGAGTGAAAAACTGTTTTTT.